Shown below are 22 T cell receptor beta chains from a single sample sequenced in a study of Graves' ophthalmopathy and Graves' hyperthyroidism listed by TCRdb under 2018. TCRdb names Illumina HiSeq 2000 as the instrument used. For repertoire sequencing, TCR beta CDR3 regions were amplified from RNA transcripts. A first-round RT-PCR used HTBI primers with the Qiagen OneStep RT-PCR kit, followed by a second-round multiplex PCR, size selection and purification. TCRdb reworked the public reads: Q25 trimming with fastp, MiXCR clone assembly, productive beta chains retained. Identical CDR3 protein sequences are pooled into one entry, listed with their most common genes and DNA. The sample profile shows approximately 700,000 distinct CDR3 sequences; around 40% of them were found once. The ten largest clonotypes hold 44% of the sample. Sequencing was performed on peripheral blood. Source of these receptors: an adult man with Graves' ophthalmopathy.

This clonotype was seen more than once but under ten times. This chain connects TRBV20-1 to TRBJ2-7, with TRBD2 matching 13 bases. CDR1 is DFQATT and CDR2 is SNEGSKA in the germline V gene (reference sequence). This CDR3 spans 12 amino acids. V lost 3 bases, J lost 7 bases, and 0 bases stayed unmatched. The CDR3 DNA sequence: TGCAGTGCTAGGGGACTAGCGGGAGAGCAGTACTTC. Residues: CSARGLAGEQYF.

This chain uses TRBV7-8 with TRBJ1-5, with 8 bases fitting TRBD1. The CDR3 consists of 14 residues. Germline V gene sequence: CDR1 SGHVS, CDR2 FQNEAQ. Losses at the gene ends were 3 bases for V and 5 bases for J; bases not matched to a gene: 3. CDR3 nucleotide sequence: TGTGCCAGCAGCTTGGAGACAGGGGATCAGCCCCAGCATTTT. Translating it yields CASSLETGDQPQHF.

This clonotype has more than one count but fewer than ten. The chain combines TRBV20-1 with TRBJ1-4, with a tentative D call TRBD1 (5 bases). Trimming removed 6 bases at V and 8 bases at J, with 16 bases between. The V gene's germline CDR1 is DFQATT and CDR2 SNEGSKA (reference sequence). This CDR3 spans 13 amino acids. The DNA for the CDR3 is TGCAGTGCCCTGGACAAAATGCGGGAAAAACTGTTTTTT. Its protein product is CSALDKMREKLFF.

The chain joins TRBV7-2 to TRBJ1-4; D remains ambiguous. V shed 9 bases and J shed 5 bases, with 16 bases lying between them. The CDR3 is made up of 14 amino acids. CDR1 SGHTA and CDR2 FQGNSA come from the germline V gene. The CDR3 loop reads CASRSSGINEKLFF. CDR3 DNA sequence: TGTGCCAGTAGGTCTTCTGGGATCAATGAAAAACTGTTTTTT.

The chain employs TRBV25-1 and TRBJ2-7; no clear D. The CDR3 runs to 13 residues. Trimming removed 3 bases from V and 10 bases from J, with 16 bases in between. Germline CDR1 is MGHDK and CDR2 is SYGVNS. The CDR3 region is CASSDKIAGSQYF. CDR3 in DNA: TGTGCCAGCAGTGATAAGATCGCTGGATCTCAGTACTTC.

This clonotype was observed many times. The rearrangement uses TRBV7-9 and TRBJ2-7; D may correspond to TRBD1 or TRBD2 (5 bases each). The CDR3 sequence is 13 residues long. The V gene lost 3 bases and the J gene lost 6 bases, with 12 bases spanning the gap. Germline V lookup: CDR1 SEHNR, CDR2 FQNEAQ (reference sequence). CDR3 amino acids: CASSLGPHTEQYF. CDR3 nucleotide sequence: TGTGCCAGCAGCTTGGGACCCCATACCGAGCAGTACTTC.

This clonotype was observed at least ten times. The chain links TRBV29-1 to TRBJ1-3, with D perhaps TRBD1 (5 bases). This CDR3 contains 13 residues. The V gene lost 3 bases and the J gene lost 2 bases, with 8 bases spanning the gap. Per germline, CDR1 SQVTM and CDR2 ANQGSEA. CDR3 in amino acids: CSVDRDPGNTIYF. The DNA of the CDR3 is TGCAGCGTTGACCGGGACCCTGGAAACACCATATATTTT.

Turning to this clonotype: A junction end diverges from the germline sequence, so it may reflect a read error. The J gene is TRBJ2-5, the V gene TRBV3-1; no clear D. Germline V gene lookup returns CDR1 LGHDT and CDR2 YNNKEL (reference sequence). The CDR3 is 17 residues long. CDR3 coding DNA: TGTGCCAGCAGCCAAACCCCCCGCAACGGATTCCAAGAGACCCAGCACTTC. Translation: CASSQTPRNGFQETQHF.

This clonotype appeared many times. For the CDR3, the DNA is TGTGCCAGCAGTTTATTCAGGGGGTCTGGGGCCAACGTCCTGACTTTC. Translated: CASSLFRGSGANVLTF. The chain is built from TRBV7-2 and TRBJ2-6; TRBD1 matches 7 bases. This CDR3 region has 16 residues. Germline V gene sequence: CDR1 SGHTA, CDR2 FQGNSA. The V segment lost 6 bases and the J segment 1 base; nucleotides outside the gene matches: 6. The full variable domain, its missing parts supplied by reference TRBV7-2 and TRBJ2-6, is GAGVSQSPSNKVTEKGKDVELRCDPISGHTALYWYRQSLGQGLEFLIYFQGNSAPDKSGLPSDRFSAERTGGSVSTLTIQRTQQEDSAVYLCASSLFRGSGANVLTFGAGSRLTVL.

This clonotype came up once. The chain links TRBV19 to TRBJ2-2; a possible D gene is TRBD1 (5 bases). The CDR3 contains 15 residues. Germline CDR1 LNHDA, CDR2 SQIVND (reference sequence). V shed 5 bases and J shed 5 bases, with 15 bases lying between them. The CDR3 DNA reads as TGTGCCAGTAGTGCCCCAGGGCGTTGGACCGGGGAGCTGTTTTTT. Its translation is CASSAPGRWTGELFF.

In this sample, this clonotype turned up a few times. In DNA form, the CDR3 reads TGCGCCAGCAGCTTGGGGCTGACCTCCGGGTACGAGCAGTACTTC. This sequence encodes CASSLGLTSGYEQYF. The chain recombines TRBV5-1 with TRBJ2-7; D remains ambiguous. The CDR3 is 15 amino acids. Germline CDR1 reads SGHRS; CDR2 reads YFSETQ. Trimming shortened V by 0 bases and J by 4 bases, and 14 bases separated the two germline ends. The whole variable domain, remainder taken from reference TRBV5-1 and TRBJ2-7, is KAGVTQTPRYLIKTRGQQVTLSCSPISGHRSVSWYQQTPGQGLQFLFEYFSETQRNKGNFPGRFSGRQFSNSRSEMNVSTLELGDSALYLCASSLGLTSGYEQYFGPGTRLTVT.

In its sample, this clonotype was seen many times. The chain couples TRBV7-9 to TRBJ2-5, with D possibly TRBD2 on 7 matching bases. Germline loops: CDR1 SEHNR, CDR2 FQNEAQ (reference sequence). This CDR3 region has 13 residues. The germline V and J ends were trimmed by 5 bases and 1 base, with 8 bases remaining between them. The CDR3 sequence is CASSGGAQETQYF. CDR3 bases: TGTGCCAGCAGCGGGGGGGCCCAAGAGACCCAGTACTTC.

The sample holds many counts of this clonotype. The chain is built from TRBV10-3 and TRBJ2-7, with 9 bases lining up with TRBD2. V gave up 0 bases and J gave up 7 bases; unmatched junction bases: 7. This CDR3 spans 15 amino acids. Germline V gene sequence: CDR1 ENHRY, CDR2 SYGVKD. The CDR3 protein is CAISESSGSLGEQYF. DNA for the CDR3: TGTGCCATCAGTGAGTCTAGCGGGAGTCTGGGTGAGCAGTACTTC.

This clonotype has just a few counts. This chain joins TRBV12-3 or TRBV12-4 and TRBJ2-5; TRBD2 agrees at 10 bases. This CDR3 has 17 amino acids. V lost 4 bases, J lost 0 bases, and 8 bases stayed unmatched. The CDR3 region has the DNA TGTGCCAGCAGTTCCGGGACTAGCGCTTATTACCAAGAGACCCAGTACTTC. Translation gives CASSSGTSAYYQETQYF.

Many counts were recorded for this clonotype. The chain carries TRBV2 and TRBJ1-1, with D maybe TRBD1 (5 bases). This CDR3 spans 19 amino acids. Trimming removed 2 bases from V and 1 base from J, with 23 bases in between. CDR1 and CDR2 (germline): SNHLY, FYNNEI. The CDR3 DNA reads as TGTGCCAGCAGTGAACTGGCAGGCGAGGGTTTCGGGGCGAACACTGAAGCTTTCTTT. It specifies CASSELAGEGFGANTEAFF.

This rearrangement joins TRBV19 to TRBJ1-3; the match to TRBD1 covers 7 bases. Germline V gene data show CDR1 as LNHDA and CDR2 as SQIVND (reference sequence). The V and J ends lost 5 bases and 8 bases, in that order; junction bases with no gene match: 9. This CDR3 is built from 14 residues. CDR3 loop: CASSPDRSGYTIYF. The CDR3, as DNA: TGTGCCAGTAGTCCGGACAGGAGTGGCTACACCATATATTTT.

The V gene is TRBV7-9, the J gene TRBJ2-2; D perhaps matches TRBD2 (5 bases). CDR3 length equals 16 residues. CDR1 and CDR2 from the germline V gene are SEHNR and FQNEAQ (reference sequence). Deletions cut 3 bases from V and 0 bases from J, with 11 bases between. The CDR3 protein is CASSFGEPTNTGELFF. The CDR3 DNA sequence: TGTGCCAGCAGCTTCGGGGAACCTACGAACACCGGGGAGCTGTTTTTT.

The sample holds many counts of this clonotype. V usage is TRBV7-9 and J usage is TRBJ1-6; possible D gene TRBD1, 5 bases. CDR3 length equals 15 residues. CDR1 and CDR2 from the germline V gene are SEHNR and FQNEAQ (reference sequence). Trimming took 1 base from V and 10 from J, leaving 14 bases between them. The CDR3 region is CASSLEGQGGSPLHF. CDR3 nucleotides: TGTGCCAGCAGCTTAGAGGGGCAGGGTGGATCACCCCTCCACTTT.

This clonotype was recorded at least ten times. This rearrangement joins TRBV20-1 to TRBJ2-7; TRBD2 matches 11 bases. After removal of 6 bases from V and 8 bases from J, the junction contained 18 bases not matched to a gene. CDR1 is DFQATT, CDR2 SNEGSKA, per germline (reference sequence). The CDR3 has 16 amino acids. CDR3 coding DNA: TGCAGTGCCGAGAGGGTAGCGGGAGGGACAACTCTTAAGCAGTACTTC. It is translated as CSAERVAGGTTLKQYF.

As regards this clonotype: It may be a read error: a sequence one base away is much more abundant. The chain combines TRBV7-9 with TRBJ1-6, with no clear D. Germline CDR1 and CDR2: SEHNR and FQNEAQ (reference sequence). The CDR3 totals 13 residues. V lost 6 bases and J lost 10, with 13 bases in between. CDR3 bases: TGTGCCAGCAGGATTGGGTCTGAGTCACCCCTCCACTTT. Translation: CASRIGSESPLHF.

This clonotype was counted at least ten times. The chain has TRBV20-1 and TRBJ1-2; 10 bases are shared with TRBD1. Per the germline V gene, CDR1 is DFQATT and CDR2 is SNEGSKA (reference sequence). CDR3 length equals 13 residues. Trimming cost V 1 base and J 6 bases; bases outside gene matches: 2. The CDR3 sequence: CSARGGTGDGYTF. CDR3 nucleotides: TGCAGTGCTAGAGGCGGGACAGGGGATGGCTACACCTTC.

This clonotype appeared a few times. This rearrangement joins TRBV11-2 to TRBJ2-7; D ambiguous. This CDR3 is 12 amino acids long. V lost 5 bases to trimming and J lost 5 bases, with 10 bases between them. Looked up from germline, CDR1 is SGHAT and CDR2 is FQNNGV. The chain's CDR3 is CASSQEDHEQYF. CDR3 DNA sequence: TGTGCCAGCAGCCAAGAGGATCACGAGCAGTACTTC.